The 12 T cell receptor beta chains in this list originate from one sample, sequenced in a study of T-cell memory formation after mild COVID-19. TCRdb reanalysed the 5' RACE reads using MiXCR and keeps one entry per CDR3 protein. This table holds nearly 40,000 distinct CDR3 sequences, about 6% found once. Source material: PBMCs or a T cell subset sorted from them (not recorded which). The source is an adult who had mild COVID-19 (a few samples of this study predate the infection). Cell type and time point are not known.

This clonotype was observed at least ten times. The chain combines TRBV11-2 with TRBJ2-3; TRBD1 matches at 8 bases. The CDR3 loop spans 15 amino acids. Losses at the gene ends were 5 bases for V and 3 bases for J; bases not matched to a gene: 7. The germline CDR1 and CDR2 sequences are SGHAT and FQNNGV. The CDR3 bases are TGTGCCAGCAGCGCCGGGACAGGTCTTACAGATACGCAGTATTTT. Its protein is CASSAGTGLTDTQYF.

Ten or more counts support this clonotype. V usage is TRBV9 and J usage is TRBJ2-7; no reliable D call. Germline V lookup: CDR1 SGDLS, CDR2 YYNGEE. This CDR3 comprises 12 residues. Trimming removed 7 bases from V and 3 bases from J, with 11 bases in between. CDR3 DNA: TGTGCCAGCTCTAACACGCGCTACGAGCAGTACTTC. Protein: CASSNTRYEQYF.

This clonotype appeared many times. V gene TRBV12-3 or TRBV12-4 combines with J gene TRBJ2-1; 7 nucleotides agree with TRBD2. The CDR3 covers 18 residues. V lost 4 bases to trimming and J lost 5 bases; unmatched junction nucleotides: 17. The CDR3 is CASSSTSHISRANNEQFF. The CDR3 DNA sequence: TGTGCCAGCAGTTCGACTAGCCATATCTCCAGGGCGAACAATGAGCAGTTCTTC.

V and J are TRBV18 and TRBJ2-1, with 9 positions matching TRBD1. J lost 7 bases, V lost 3 bases, and 7 bases had no gene match. This CDR3 contains 15 residues. Per the germline V gene, CDR1 is KGHSH and CDR2 is LQKENI. The CDR3 DNA reads TGTGCCAGCTCACCCCCCGGGACAGGGAGGAATGAGCAGTTCTTC. Translating it yields CASSPPGTGRNEQFF.

V usage is TRBV12-3 or TRBV12-4 and J usage is TRBJ1-1; 8 positions agree with TRBD1. The trim removed 7 bases at V and 1 base at J, leaving 5 bases unmatched. The CDR3 loop spans 14 amino acids. The chain's CDR3 is CASNSGQGNTEAFF. CDR3 DNA: TGTGCCAGCAACTCCGGACAGGGGAACACTGAAGCTTTCTTT.

This clonotype was detected only a few times. As DNA, the CDR3 is TGTGCCAGCAGTTCGACTAGCGGGTCAGCCAAAAACATTCAGTACTTC. Translated, it gives CASSSTSGSAKNIQYF. The chain has TRBV6-6 and TRBJ2-4, with TRBD2 matching over 10 bases. J was trimmed by 0 bases and V by 4 bases; bases with no gene match: 3. The germline V gene has CDR1 MNHNY and CDR2 SVGAGI (reference sequence). This CDR3 has 16 residues.

This clonotype turned up a few times. The CDR3 DNA reads TGTGCCAGTAGAAAAGACACAGGTCAGAATCAGCCCCAGCATTTT. Translating gives CASRKDTGQNQPQHF. The V and J genes are TRBV19 and TRBJ1-5; weak D call: TRBD1 (5 bases). This CDR3 is 15 amino acids long. The germline CDR1 and CDR2 sequences are LNHDA and SQIVND (reference sequence). Between the trimmed V and J ends, which lost 6 bases and 4 bases, there was a span of 16 bases.

In its sample, this clonotype was seen many times. The gene calls are TRBV7-9 and TRBJ1-1, with D perhaps matching TRBD1 (6 bases). The CDR3 is made up of 13 amino acids. Deletions cut 10 bases from V and 5 bases from J, with 17 bases between. Germline lookup yields CDR1 SEHNR and CDR2 FQNEAQ (reference sequence). The CDR3 nucleotides read TGTGCCACCCAGGGAGGGGGTTTGACTGAAGCTTTCTTT. This encodes CATQGGGLTEAFF. The full variable domain, completed using reference TRBV7-9 and TRBJ1-1, is DTGVSQNPRHKITKRGQNVTFRCDPISEHNRLYWYRQTLGQGPEFLTYFQNEAQLEKSRLLSDRFSAERPKGSFSTLEIQRTEQGDSAMYLCATQGGGLTEAFFGQGTRLTVV.

There are many counts of this clonotype. This rearrangement joins TRBV10-1 to TRBJ2-7; TRBD2 aligns across 8 bases. Trimming removed 6 bases from V and 3 bases from J; junction bases left unmatched: 19. The CDR3 has 18 amino acids. The germline CDR1 and CDR2 sequences are WNHNN and SYGVQD (reference sequence). Written as DNA, the CDR3 is TGCGCCAGCAGCGAGGAGGGACTAGACCCAGAGAGGGGCTACGAGCAGTACTTC. It codes for CASSEEGLDPERGYEQYF.

This clonotype was found once. The chain couples TRBV6-5 to TRBJ2-7, with D tentatively TRBD1 (5 bases). Germline loops: CDR1 MNHEY, CDR2 SVGAGI. The CDR3 is made up of 17 amino acids. Trimming pared 5 bases from V and 2 bases from J, leaving 22 bases between. This chain's CDR3 is CASSLTPSGSTAYEQYF. The CDR3 nucleotides are TGTGCCAGCAGTCTTACCCCAAGTGGCTCGACAGCCTACGAGCAGTACTTC.

The J gene is TRBJ2-3, the V gene TRBV3-1; 8 bases line up with TRBD1. The length of the CDR3 is 14 residues. The germline V gene has CDR1 LGHDT and CDR2 YNNKEL (reference sequence). After removal of 0 bases from V and 14 bases from J, the junction contained 10 bases not matched to a gene. The CDR3 DNA reads TGTGCCAGCAGCCAAGAATGGTCGACAGGGGTAATGTATTTT. Its translation is CASSQEWSTGVMYF.

This clonotype was observed many times. This chain links TRBV18 with TRBJ2-1, with D perhaps assigned TRBD1 or TRBD2 (5 bases each). Germline V gives CDR1 KGHSH, CDR2 LQKENI. V lost 3 bases, J lost 7 bases, and 16 bases lay in between. CDR3 length equals 15 residues. The CDR3 bases are TGTGCCAGCTCACCCCCGGGGACGGTCAGGAATGAGCAGTTCTTC. As protein: CASSPPGTVRNEQFF.